This T cell receptor beta chain was captured by sequencing in a study of beta chain features in type 1 diabetes. General study findings and limits: Individuals with type 1 diabetes displayed fewer insertions and more deletions at VDJ junctions. For patients and controls alike, PCR might favor shorter templates to the same degree. Within each of all four CD4+ subsets, Type 1 diabetes patients had TCRB CDR3s that were moderately but significantly shorter.

Germline V gene sequence: CDR1 SGHRS, CDR2 YFSETQ. This CDR3 region has 15 residues. The trim removed 3 bases at V and 7 bases at J, leaving 11 bases unmatched. Comment on this clone: Its target is unknown.

Reverse transcription of all isolated RNA meant that expressed TCRB transcripts were sequenced. The assay was immunoSEQ multiplex PCR, and TCRdb's table has in-frame clones only and misses some. The sample lists over 300,000 clones, roughly 9% seen once, with about 1% in the top ten. Sequenced input: central memory CD4+ T cells from blood. The chain is built from TRBV5-1 and TRBJ1-2; 8 bases agree with TRBD1. This sequence originates from a man between 25 and 39 years old with type 1 diabetes. The CDR3 sequence is CASSSGGQGFSGYTF. CDR3 bases: TGCGCCAGCAGCTCAGGCGGACAGGGTTTTAGTGGCTACACCTTC.